This TCR beta chain was recorded in a study of blood T cell repertoires in COVID-19. About the study: Whether acute or convalescent, the COVID-19 samples came from the United States, Italy and Spain.

Original processing notes: Estimates of nucleated cell counts were drawn from the amplification of reference gene primers. The assay was immunoSEQ multiplex PCR, and TCRdb's table has in-frame clones only and misses some. The V and J calls and the clone size are those of that table, but D and trimming were determined from the DNA. The sample carries approximately 180,000 clones, around 82% recorded once. The CDR3 runs to 14 residues. Germline CDR1 and CDR2: MNHNY and SVGAGI (reference sequence). Losses at the gene ends were 4 bases for V and 4 bases for J; bases not matched to a gene: 4. The sample consisted of peripheral blood. The TCR originated in a woman over 75 with acute or convalescent COVID-19. This chain uses TRBV6-6 with TRBJ2-3; 8 bases align to TRBD2. The CDR3 nucleotides read TGTGCCAGCAGTTCCGGGGGGGCGTCAGATACGCAGTATTTT. Encoded protein: CASSSGGASDTQYF.